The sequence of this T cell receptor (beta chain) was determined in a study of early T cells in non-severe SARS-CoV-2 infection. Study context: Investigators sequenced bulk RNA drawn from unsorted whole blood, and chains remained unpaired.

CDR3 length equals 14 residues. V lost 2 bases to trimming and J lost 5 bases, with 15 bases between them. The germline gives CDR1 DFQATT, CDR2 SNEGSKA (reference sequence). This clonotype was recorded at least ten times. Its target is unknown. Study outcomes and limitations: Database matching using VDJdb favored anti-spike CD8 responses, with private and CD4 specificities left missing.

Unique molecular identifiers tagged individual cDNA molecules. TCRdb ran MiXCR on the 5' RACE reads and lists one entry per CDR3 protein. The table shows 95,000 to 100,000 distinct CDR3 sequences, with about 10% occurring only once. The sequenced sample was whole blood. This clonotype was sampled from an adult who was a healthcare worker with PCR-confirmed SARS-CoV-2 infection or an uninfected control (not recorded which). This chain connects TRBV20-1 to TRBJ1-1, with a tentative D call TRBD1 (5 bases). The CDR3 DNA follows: TGCAGTGCTAGATCCGGAGGAGAGGGGACTGAAGCTTTCTTT. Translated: CSARSGGEGTEAFF.